One and the same sample provided the 8 T cell receptor beta chains below, sequenced in a study of T-cell memory formation after mild COVID-19. TCRdb re-called the 5' RACE reads through MiXCR, storing one row per CDR3 protein. Found here are tens of thousands of distinct CDR3 sequences, roughly 13% of them singletons; the top ten hold 25% to 35%. The specimen sequenced was PBMCs or a T cell subset sorted from them (not recorded which). The receptors derive from an adult woman who had mild COVID-19 (a few samples of this study predate the infection). Cell type and time point are not known.

The V gene is TRBV24-1, the J gene TRBJ2-1; TRBD2 matches at 10 bases. The V segment lost 5 bases and the J segment 5 bases; nucleotides outside the gene matches: 5. The CDR3 extends over 15 amino acids. Germline-derived CDR1 and CDR2 are KGHDR and SFDVKD. As DNA, the CDR3 is TGTGCCACCAGTGTTAGCGGGGGGAAGAACAATGAGCAGTTCTTC. It specifies CATSVSGGKNNEQFF.

This clonotype has more than one count but fewer than ten. The J gene is TRBJ1-3, the V gene TRBV3-1, with D possibly matching TRBD1 (5 bases). This CDR3 is 16 amino acids long. Trimming pared 0 bases from V and 0 bases from J, leaving 9 bases between. The germline V gene has CDR1 LGHDT and CDR2 YNNKEL (reference sequence). CDR3 residues: CASSQETADSGNTIYF. As DNA, the CDR3 is TGTGCCAGCAGCCAAGAGACAGCTGACTCTGGAAACACCATATATTTT.

This clonotype was observed at least ten times. The genes are TRBV29-1 and TRBJ2-7, with a tentative D call TRBD2 (6 bases). V was cut by 7 bases and J by 1 base, with 17 bases left in between. The V gene's germline CDR1 is SQVTM and CDR2 ANQGSEA. This CDR3 has 14 amino acids. This CDR3 reads CSAHTVAESYEQYF. The CDR3 nucleotides are TGCAGCGCCCACACGGTAGCGGAATCCTACGAGCAGTACTTC.

This clonotype was seen only a few times. The J gene is TRBJ2-2, the V gene TRBV6-1; possible D gene TRBD2, 6 bases. V dropped 8 bases and J dropped 5 bases, with 18 bases sitting between them. The CDR3 has 15 residues. The germline V gene encodes CDR1 MNHNS and CDR2 SASEGT. The chain's CDR3 is CASREMAGWTGELFF. As DNA, the CDR3 is TGTGCCAGCCGGGAAATGGCGGGATGGACCGGGGAGCTGTTTTTT.

This clonotype was detected a few times. The V gene is TRBV14, the J gene TRBJ1-1, with D possibly TRBD1 on 5 matching bases. The V end was cut by 4 bases, the J end by 0 bases, with 18 bases between. The germline CDR1 and CDR2 sequences are SGHDN and FVKESK. CDR3 length: 17 amino acids. CDR3 in DNA: TGTGCCAGCAGCCCCTCAGGGAGGGGAACTATGAACACTGAAGCTTTCTTT. This gives the protein CASSPSGRGTMNTEAFF.

This rearrangement joins TRBV11-2 to TRBJ2-7; D is perhaps TRBD2 (6 bases). Germline CDR1 reads SGHAT; CDR2 reads FQNNGV. CDR3 length: 13 residues. V lost 5 bases to trimming and J lost 4 bases, with 12 bases between them. The CDR3 coding sequence is TGTGCCAGCAGCGTAGGGACTGAATACGAGCAGTACTTC. Translating gives CASSVGTEYEQYF.

This clonotype has just a few counts. The chain couples TRBV29-1 to TRBJ2-1; 12 bases match TRBD2. Germline CDR1 and CDR2: SQVTM and ANQGSEA. This CDR3 spans 17 amino acids. Losses at the gene ends were 2 bases for V and 5 bases for J; bases not matched to a gene: 10. CDR3 residues: CSVEFIPTSGRHNEQFF. In nucleotides, the CDR3 is TGCAGCGTTGAATTTATTCCGACTAGCGGGAGACACAATGAGCAGTTCTTC.

V usage is TRBV9 and J usage is TRBJ2-1; D possibly corresponds to TRBD1 (6 bases). CDR1 and CDR2 (germline): SGDLS, YYNGEE. This CDR3 spans 15 amino acids. Trimming cost V 3 bases and J 2 bases, with 12 bases left between them. CDR3 nucleotides: TGTGCCAGCAGCGCAACTGAGGGGGCCTACAATGAGCAGTTCTTC. It yields the protein CASSATEGAYNEQFF.